Sequencing of this T cell receptor beta chain was carried out in a study of blood T cell repertoires in COVID-19. In the study overall: The United States, Italy and Spain were the sources of the acute and convalescent COVID-19 samples.

The CDR3 consists of 15 residues. Trimming left V 3 bases short and J 4 bases short, with 14 bases between. The germline CDR1 and CDR2 sequences are SGHNT and YENEEA. Original processing methods: It was from reference gene primer amplification that nucleated cell counts were estimated. Clones were sequenced by immunoSEQ multiplex PCR, and TCRdb holds only the in-frame ones, with some missing. V, J and clone size reflect that table, while D and trimming were determined from the DNA. The repertoire holds approximately 170,000 clones, with 86% as singletons. The sample comprised peripheral blood. This rearrangement joins TRBV11-3 to TRBJ2-3; D perhaps matches TRBD2 (6 bases). The sequence came from a man between 65 and 80 years old with acute or convalescent COVID-19. DNA for the CDR3: TGTGCCAGCAGCTTGGGGAACGGGGGAGCAGATACGCAGTATTTT. This sequence encodes CASSLGNGGADTQYF.